The rows below give T cell receptor beta chains drawn from one sample of a study of STAT5B mutations in CD4+ large granular lymphocyte leukemia. Here immunoSEQ multiplex PCR was the method, and the copy in TCRdb shows in-frame clones only, minus some. Among 30,000 to 40,000 clones, about 85% were seen once, and the ten largest hold roughly 3.4%. Sequences were obtained from CD4+ T cells from blood buffy coats. Receptors were obtained from a human donor in good health. Both conserved end residues are part of each CDR3. Each record gives: D gene, clone size, V gene, J gene, CDR3 protein, CDR3 DNA. D genes are given only for firm matches. The size field is filled for only some rows; it gives once, few, many or a size class.

TRBD2,NA,TRBV7-2,TRBJ2-1,CASSFGTSGDNEQFF,TGTGCCAGCAGCTTCGGGACTAGCGGAGACAATGAGCAGTTCTTC
TRBD1,NA,TRBV29-1,TRBJ1-2,CSVEDGGNPRGQYYGYTF,TGCAGCGTTGAAGACGGAGGGAACCCGAGGGGGCAGTACTATGGCTACACCTTC
NA,NA,TRBV28,TRBJ2-7,CASSPADREGEQYF,TGTGCCAGCAGTCCGGCGGACAGGGAGGGCGAGCAGTACTTC
NA,NA,TRBV7-9,TRBJ2-2,CASSLTGTGELFF,TGTGCCAGCAGCTTGACGGGCACCGGGGAGCTGTTTTTT
TRBD1,NA,TRBV5-6,TRBJ1-4,CASSLRTGGPNEKLFF,TGTGCCAGCAGCTTAAGGACAGGGGGCCCGAATGAAAAACTGTTTTTT
NA,NA,TRBV29-1,TRBJ2-7,CSVSSMGVGYEQYF,TGCAGCGTTTCCTCCATGGGGGTCGGCTACGAGCAGTACTTC
NA,NA,TRBV4-3,TRBJ1-5,CASSQDTDNQPQHF,TGCGCCAGCAGCCAAGATACAGACAATCAGCCCCAGCATTTT
TRBD2,NA,TRBV28,TRBJ2-7,CASNQPRTSGSYEQYF,TGTGCCAGCAATCAACCTCGGACTAGCGGTTCCTACGAGCAGTACTTC
NA,NA,TRBV5-1,TRBJ2-2,CASSLGQASGELFF,TGCGCCAGCAGCTTGGGCCAAGCTTCCGGGGAGCTGTTTTTT
TRBD1,NA,TRBV5-8,TRBJ1-2,CASSATGQDLYGYTF,TGTGCCAGCAGCGCAACGGGACAGGACCTCTATGGCTACACCTTC
NA,NA,TRBV6-1,TRBJ2-5,CASTGQRGRETQYF,TGTGCCAGCACTGGCCAAAGGGGTCGGGAGACCCAGTACTTC
TRBD1,NA,TRBV6-1,TRBJ1-1,CASRTPGQGYTEAFF,TGTGCCAGCAGGACGCCGGGACAGGGATACACTGAAGCTTTCTTT
TRBD2,NA,TRBV13,TRBJ2-6,CASSNPKGEAGISGANVLTF,TGTGCCAGCAGCAATCCTAAGGGCGAAGCGGGGATCTCTGGGGCCAACGTCCTGACTTTC
NA,NA,TRBV27,TRBJ2-1,CASSFRGNGNEQFF,TGTGCCAGCAGTTTCAGGGGTAATGGCAATGAGCAGTTCTTC
NA,NA,TRBV5-1,TRBJ1-1,CASRRNQEEAFF,TGCGCCAGCAGACGCAATCAGGAAGAAGCTTTCTTT
NA,once,TRBV9,TRBJ2-2,CASSVVRGELFF,TGTGCCAGCAGCGTAGTCAGAGGGGAGCTGTTTTTT
NA,few,TRBV7-9,TRBJ1-1,CASNLVGTEAFF,TGTGCCAGCAACCTCGTCGGCACTGAAGCTTTCTTT
NA,NA,TRBV20-1,TRBJ2-7,CSARLDSEQYF,TGCAGTGCTAGATTGGACAGCGAGCAGTACTTC
NA,once,TRBV28,TRBJ1-5,CASSRFRGASRDQPQHF,TGTGCCAGCTCCAGATTCAGGGGCGCTTCTAGGGATCAGCCCCAGCATTTT
TRBD2,once,TRBV19,TRBJ2-1,CASSPGTSGNEQFF,TGTGCCAGTAGTCCAGGGACTAGCGGGAATGAGCAGTTCTTC
NA,once,TRBV4-3,TRBJ2-1,CASSQDPGGAAVYEQFF,TGCGCCAGCAGCCAAGATCCGGGGGGCGCCGCGGTTTATGAGCAGTTCTTC
NA,NA,TRBV5-5,TRBJ2-5,CASGAEDRVARGETQYF,TGTGCCAGCGGGGCTGAGGACAGAGTCGCGCGGGGGGAGACCCAGTACTTC
NA,NA,TRBV18,TRBJ1-4,CASSPLPQRPNEKLFF,TGTGCCAGCTCACCACTTCCACAGCGACCTAATGAAAAACTGTTTTTT
NA,few,TRBV19,TRBJ1-5,CASSIQGQPQHF,TGTGCCAGTAGTATACAGGGACAGCCCCAGCATTTT
NA,NA,TRBV7-6,TRBJ2-1,CASSESSVPYNEQFF,TGTGCCAGCAGCGAGAGTAGCGTCCCCTACAATGAGCAGTTCTTC
NA,NA,TRBV19,TRBJ1-5,CASMTGSNQPQHF,TGTGCCAGCATGACAGGTAGCAATCAGCCCCAGCATTTT
NA,NA,TRBV4-2,TRBJ2-7,CASSQEARGGSAYEQYF,TGTGCCAGCAGCCAAGAAGCCAGGGGCGGTTCGGCCTACGAGCAGTACTTC
NA,once,TRBV11-2,TRBJ1-2,CASSLDGSYGYTF,TGTGCCAGCAGCCTGGACGGATCCTATGGCTACACCTTC
NA,few,TRBV5-1,TRBJ1-5,CASSYEGSAGQPQHF,TGCGCCAGCAGTTACGAGGGAAGCGCGGGTCAGCCCCAGCATTTT
TRBD1,NA,TRBV11-2,TRBJ2-3,CASSLFPGQNTDTQYF,TGTGCCAGCAGCTTATTCCCGGGACAGAACACAGATACGCAGTATTTT
NA,NA,TRBV29-1,TRBJ2-3,CSVKTYSTDTQYF,TGCAGCGTTAAGACTTACAGCACAGATACGCAGTATTTT
TRBD1,NA,TRBV28,TRBJ1-6,CASRRDRDSPLHF,TGTGCCAGCAGGCGGGACAGGGACTCACCCCTCCACTTT
NA,NA,TRBV5-1,TRBJ2-1,CASSSTGNPYNEQFF,TGCGCCAGCAGCTCCACAGGGAACCCCTACAATGAGCAGTTCTTC
TRBD1,NA,TRBV5-8,TRBJ1-5,CASRVGGQETVWPQHF,TGTGCCAGCAGGGTGGGGGGACAGGAGACTGTTTGGCCCCAGCATTTT
TRBD1,NA,TRBV6-5,TRBJ1-2,CASSSGTGVLYGYTF,TGTGCCAGCAGTTCCGGGACAGGGGTCCTCTATGGCTACACCTTC
NA,NA,TRBV19,TRBJ2-2,CASRQGPTGELFF,TGTGCCAGTAGGCAAGGGCCGACCGGGGAGCTGTTTTTT
NA,few,TRBV18,TRBJ1-1,CASSRVNTEAFF,TGTGCCAGCTCACGGGTGAACACTGAAGCTTTCTTT
NA,NA,TRBV5-1,TRBJ1-4,CASSSLTTNEKLFF,TGCGCCAGCAGTTCTCTTACAACTAATGAAAAACTGTTTTTT
TRBD2,NA,TRBV9,TRBJ2-1,CASRPLAEDRYNEQFF,TGTGCCAGCAGGCCCCTAGCGGAAGACCGCTACAATGAGCAGTTCTTC
NA,NA,TRBV6-5,TRBJ2-1,CASSYGGQTNEQFF,TGTGCCAGCAGTTACGGTGGACAGACGAATGAGCAGTTCTTC
NA,NA,TRBV5-1,TRBJ2-7,CASSLGTVSYEQYF,TGCGCCAGCAGCTTGGGGACAGTCTCCTACGAGCAGTACTTC